Described below is a single TCR beta chain sequence and its context. Its specificity is not known. Within the CD8+ T cell compartment, naive cells were CD45RO-CCR7+CD27+CD95-. Each TRB cDNA library was prepared by 5' RACE (with UMI labels). Reprocessing the 5' RACE reads, TCRdb reports a single entry for every CDR3 protein and omits DNA. The ten most abundant clones cover around 1.8% of a sample with 90,000 to 100,000 distinct CDR3 sequences. The sample originates from a study of CXCR3-negative and CXCR3-positive naive CD8 T cells. Study-level results: Because surface CD5 did not distinguish the naive subsets, TCR strength was inferred from TRB CDR3 properties. CXCR3-positive naive cells carried more hydrophobic TRB CDR3s than CXCR3-negative ones. Memory CD8+ cells showed much lower diversity, while both naive subsets displayed comparably high diversity.

Germline V lookup: CDR1 DFQATT, CDR2 SNEGSKA (reference sequence). The CDR3 length is 15 residues. The specimen was naive CXCR3- CD8+ T cells from blood. This sample's subset: CD45RO-CCR7+CD27+CD95- naive CD8+ T cells lacking CXCR3 (TNR3-). V and J are TRBV20-1 and TRBJ2-2. The receptor's source is a human donor in good health. Some clones in this sample may be carry-over from other donors' samples. CDR3 loop: CSARDGGTDTGELFF.